This T cell receptor beta chain comes out of a study of T cell responses to AZD1222 COVID-19 vaccine. Study observations and caveats: Seropositive status at baseline applied to only five or six AZD1222 recipients. Targeting of unmutated variant regions was reportedly seen in nearly half of spike-specific TCRs.

Notes on this clone: The antigen remains unidentified.

Sequencing was performed with immunoSEQ multiplex PCR; in TCRdb, only in-frame clones are kept and a portion is missing. Of tens of thousands of clones listed, around 87% were seen once; the top ten hold roughly 18%. Germline values: CDR1 LGHDT, CDR2 YNNKEL (reference sequence). Trimming took off 1 base at V and 6 bases at J, with 7 bases between the two ends. This CDR3 is 13 amino acids long. V and J are TRBV3-1 (or the pseudogene TRBV3-2) and TRBJ1-5; no clear D gene. This sequence originates from an adult who received the AZD1222 COVID-19 vaccine. The material sequenced was peripheral blood, taken 28 days after the second AZD1222 dose. The CDR3 protein is CASSQGGPQPQHF. CDR3 nucleotide sequence: TGTGCCAGCAGCCAAGGGGGTCCTCAGCCCCAGCATTTT.